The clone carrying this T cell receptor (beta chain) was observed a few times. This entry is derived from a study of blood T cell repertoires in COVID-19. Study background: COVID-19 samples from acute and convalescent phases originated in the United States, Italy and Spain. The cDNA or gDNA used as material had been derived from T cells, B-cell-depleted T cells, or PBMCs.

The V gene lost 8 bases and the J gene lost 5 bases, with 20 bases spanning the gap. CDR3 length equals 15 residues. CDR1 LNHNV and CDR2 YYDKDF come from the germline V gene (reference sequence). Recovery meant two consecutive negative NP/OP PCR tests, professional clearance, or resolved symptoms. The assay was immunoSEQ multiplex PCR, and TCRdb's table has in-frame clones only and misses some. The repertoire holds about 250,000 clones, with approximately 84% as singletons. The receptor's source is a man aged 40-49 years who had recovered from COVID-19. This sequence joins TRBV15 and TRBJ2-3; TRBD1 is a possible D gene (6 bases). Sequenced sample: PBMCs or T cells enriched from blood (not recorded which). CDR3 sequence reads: CATAWTVRTQDTQYF. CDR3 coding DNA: TGTGCCACCGCTTGGACAGTCCGAACTCAAGATACGCAGTATTTT.